A single TCR beta chain is shown here with its context. What it binds is unknown. The assay was immunoSEQ multiplex PCR, and TCRdb's table has in-frame clones only and misses some. This sample has about 180,000 clones; around nine tenths occur once, and the top ten carry 7.5% to 9.5%. This specimen belongs to a study of T cell responses to AZD1222 COVID-19 vaccine. General study points: Donors were chiefly white British, with a greater number of females, and clonal diversity was perhaps underestimated. Dominant at 160-218 and 743-854, vaccine-associated CD4 TCRs also spanned spike. It was only after the peak T cell response that any repertoires were sampled. Baseline seropositivity occurred in only 5 to 7 AZD1222 recipients.

The CDR3 spans 17 residues. The germline gives CDR1 LGHNA, CDR2 YSLEER. The V segment lost 1 base and the J segment 1 base; nucleotides outside the gene matches: 8. The material was peripheral blood, obtained on day 0 of AZD1222 vaccination. The sequence was obtained from an adult in good health. V and J are TRBV4-3 and TRBJ1-1; 8 nucleotides align to TRBD1. CDR3 nucleotides: TGCGCCAGCAGCCAAGTGCGGCAGGGGGCGAGGAACACTGAAGCTTTCTTT. Amino acids: CASSQVRQGARNTEAFF.